Listed here are 27 T cell receptor beta chains from one sample, sequenced in a study of blood T cell dynamics during melanoma immunotherapy. Generated by immunoSEQ multiplex PCR, the TCRdb table keeps only in-frame clones and is missing some. The sample shows about 11,000 clones, just under 85% of them seen only once. Time point meaning: pre-treatment baseline. Sequenced here: blood, sampled from a patient treated with checkpoint blockade. These receptors all come from a human donor with melanoma.

The chain has TRBV6-1 and TRBJ2-7; 9 bases map to TRBD1. CDR1 is MNHNS, CDR2 SASEGT, per germline. The CDR3 runs to 14 residues. V gave up 6 bases and J gave up 2 bases; unmatched junction bases: 5. CDR3 loop: CASRTGTGTYEQYF. In nucleotides, the CDR3 is TGTGCCAGCAGAACCGGGACAGGGACCTACGAGCAGTACTTC.

The rearrangement links TRBV6-4 to TRBJ2-1, with 10 bases identical to TRBD2. This CDR3 is 15 amino acids long. Trimming removed 0 bases from V and 8 bases from J; junction bases left unmatched: 4. The germline V gene has CDR1 MRHNA and CDR2 SNTAGT. Here the CDR3 DNA reads TGTGCCAGCAGTGACTCAAGCGGGGGGGCGGATGAGCAGTTCTTC. Residues: CASSDSSGGADEQFF.

The chain employs TRBV5-6 and TRBJ2-7; D could derive from TRBD1 or TRBD2 (6 bases each). The V gene lost 4 bases and the J gene lost 7 bases, with 21 bases spanning the gap. Germline loops: CDR1 SGHDT, CDR2 YYEEEE. The CDR3 consists of 15 residues. CDR3 bases: TGTGCCAGCAGCACTTGGGGCGGGACATTGGGTGAGCAGTACTTC. It encodes CASSTWGGTLGEQYF. Drawing the rest from reference TRBV5-6 and TRBJ2-7, the complete variable domain is DAGVTQSPTHLIKTRGQQVTLRCSPKSGHDTVSWYQQALGQGPQFIFQYYEEEERQRGNFPDRFSGHQFPNYSSELNVNALLLGDSALYLCASSTWGGTLGEQYFGPGTRLTVT.

The V gene is TRBV9, the J gene TRBJ1-4; TRBD1 is a possible D gene (5 bases). Trimming removed 2 bases at V and 4 bases at J, with 6 bases between. The CDR3 sequence is 13 residues long. Germline V gene data show CDR1 as SGDLS and CDR2 as YYNGEE. CDR3 loop: CASSVGGNEKLFF. As DNA, the CDR3 is TGTGCCAGCAGCGTGGGGGGTAATGAAAAACTGTTTTTT.

The rearrangement uses TRBV7-8 and TRBJ1-6; 7 nucleotides agree with TRBD1. The germline gives CDR1 SGHVS, CDR2 FQNEAQ. The CDR3 spans 14 residues. Trimming cost V 6 bases and J 9 bases; bases outside gene matches: 8. The CDR3 DNA follows: TGTGCCAGCAGACGGGACAGCCCTTTTTCACCCCTCCACTTT. Translation gives CASRRDSPFSPLHF.

This clone showed up just once. The V gene is TRBV5-6, the J gene TRBJ1-6; the D gene is possibly TRBD1 (6 bases). Germline CDR1 SGHDT, CDR2 YYEEEE. The germline V and J ends were trimmed by 4 bases and 5 bases, with 16 bases remaining between them. The CDR3 has 16 amino acids. The CDR3 DNA is TGTGCCAGCAGCCTGGAGAGAGGGGGGAATAATTCACCCCTCCACTTT. It codes for CASSLERGGNNSPLHF.

The chain has TRBV9 and TRBJ1-1; no definite D call. The V end was cut by 0 bases, the J end by 5 bases, with 11 bases between. The CDR3 spans 14 residues. Germline V lookup: CDR1 SGDLS, CDR2 YYNGEE. This CDR3 reads CASSVGGRNTEAFF. The CDR3 DNA reads TGTGCCAGCAGCGTAGGCGGACGGAATACTGAAGCTTTCTTT.

The chain has TRBV6-5 and TRBJ1-1, with D maybe TRBD1 (6 bases). The length of the CDR3 is 15 residues. V was pared by 4 bases and J by 1 base, with 13 bases between. Germline-derived CDR1 and CDR2 are MNHEY and SVGAGI. This CDR3 is CASSSQGPANTEAFF. DNA for the CDR3: TGTGCCAGCAGTTCACAGGGACCGGCGAACACTGAAGCTTTCTTT.

In the case of this clone: One end of the junction does not line up with germline, which may come from a read error. The rearrangement joins TRBV28 to TRBJ2-7, with 8 bases lining up with TRBD2. Germline V gene data show CDR1 as MDHEN and CDR2 as SYDVKM. The CDR3 sequence is 11 residues long. The chain's CDR3 is CASSLAGGTHF. CDR3 nucleotide sequence: TGTGCCAGCAGTTTAGCGGGGGGAACCCACTTC.

The V gene is TRBV7-8, the J gene TRBJ2-3, with D maybe TRBD2 (5 bases). Between the trimmed V and J ends, which lost 5 bases and 6 bases, there was a span of 9 bases. CDR1 and CDR2 (germline): SGHVS, FQNEAQ. The CDR3 spans 12 residues. CDR3 DNA: TGTGCCAGCAGCCCACGAGGGGATACGCAGTATTTT. It encodes CASSPRGDTQYF.

The genes are TRBV6-6 and TRBJ2-7, with 7 bases aligning to TRBD2. CDR1 is MNHNY, CDR2 SVGAGI, per germline (reference sequence). This CDR3 has 13 residues. With V trimmed by 2 bases and J by 3 bases, 1 base remained unmatched. CDR3 protein: CASSYPGGYEQYF. CDR3 sequence (DNA): TGTGCCAGCAGTTACCCGGGGGGCTACGAGCAGTACTTC.

The rearrangement uses TRBV5-1 and TRBJ1-3; possible D gene TRBD1, 6 bases. The ends were cut back, 3 bases at V and 0 bases at J, with 7 bases in the middle. The germline CDR1 and CDR2 sequences are SGHRS and YFSETQ. This CDR3 region has 14 residues. The CDR3 DNA reads as TGCGCCAGCAGCTCGACAGGCTCTGGAAACACCATATATTTT. It codes for CASSSTGSGNTIYF.

V and J are TRBV27 and TRBJ1-1, with 8 nucleotides matching TRBD1. The CDR3 is 15 amino acids. With 6 bases clipped from V and 3 bases from J, the junction kept 9 bases outside the gene matches. Germline values: CDR1 MNHEY, CDR2 SMNVEV (reference sequence). CDR3 nucleotides: TGTGCCAGCAGACTAAACAGGGGGATGGACACTGAAGCTTTCTTT. Protein product: CASRLNRGMDTEAFF.

The CDR3 spells CASSIGHQRQGGPYEQYF. The CDR3 DNA reads as TGTGCCAGTAGTATAGGTCACCAGCGACAGGGTGGCCCCTACGAGCAGTACTTC. The rearrangement links TRBV19 to TRBJ2-7; 7 positions agree with TRBD1. The CDR3 is 18 amino acids. Germline V gene sequence: CDR1 LNHDA, CDR2 SQIVND (reference sequence). Losses at the gene ends were 1 base for V and 2 bases for J; bases not matched to a gene: 14.

This chain links TRBV9 with TRBJ1-4, with a possible D match to TRBD1 (6 bases). Per the germline V gene, CDR1 is SGDLS and CDR2 is YYNGEE. V was shortened by 3 bases and J by 4 bases, with 13 bases between the two germline ends. CDR3 length: 15 residues. The CDR3 nucleotides read TGTGCCAGCAGCGCCCGGACAGAACGTAATGAAAAACTGTTTTTT. This translates into CASSARTERNEKLFF.

The chain carries TRBV19 and TRBJ2-1; 10 nucleotides line up with TRBD2. V lost 3 bases and J lost 3; bases outside the gene matches: 2. The CDR3 contains 15 residues. Germline V gives CDR1 LNHDA, CDR2 SQIVND (reference sequence). The CDR3 nucleotides read TGTGCCAGTAGTATGATAGCGGGGGGCTACAATGAGCAGTTCTTC. As protein: CASSMIAGGYNEQFF.

This chain uses TRBV7-3 with TRBJ2-7; weak D call: TRBD2 (7 bases). Germline V lookup: CDR1 SGHTA, CDR2 FQGTGA. Trimming left V 1 base short and J 3 bases short, with 13 bases between. This CDR3 has 15 residues. The CDR3 DNA is TGTGCCAGCAGCTTAAATGCGGGGGCCAACTACGAGCAGTACTTC. Residues: CASSLNAGANYEQYF.

The sample holds a few counts of this clone. The chain couples TRBV6-5 to TRBJ1-1; the D gene is possibly TRBD1 (5 bases). The germline CDR1 and CDR2 sequences are MNHEY and SVGAGI. V was shortened by 2 bases and J by 5 bases, with 6 bases between the two germline ends. The CDR3 runs to 12 residues. For the CDR3, the DNA is TGTGCCAGCAGTTACGGGGGAACTGAAGCTTTCTTT. It specifies CASSYGGTEAFF.

This clone was seen only a few times. This rearrangement joins TRBV11-2 to TRBJ1-5; perhaps TRBD1 as D (5 bases). CDR3 length: 16 amino acids. V lost 2 bases and J 10 bases, leaving 21 bases between the germline ends. Germline V gene sequence: CDR1 SGHAT, CDR2 FQNNGV. The CDR3 protein is CASSLNFGADIHPQHF. DNA of the CDR3: TGTGCCAGCAGCTTAAACTTCGGGGCAGACATTCACCCCCAGCATTTT.

The genes are TRBV5-1 and TRBJ2-5; the match to TRBD2 covers 7 bases. The junction had 4 bases not matched to a gene; V was cut back by 0 bases and J by 2 bases. The germline CDR1 and CDR2 sequences are SGHRS and YFSETQ. CDR3 length equals 15 residues. CDR3 nucleotides: TGCGCCAGCAGCTTGGGAGCGGGGCGACAAGAGACCCAGTACTTC. This sequence encodes CASSLGAGRQETQYF. The complete variable domain, with remaining parts taken from reference TRBV5-1 and TRBJ2-5, reads KAGVTQTPRYLIKTRGQQVTLSCSPISGHRSVSWYQQTPGQGLQFLFEYFSETQRNKGNFPGRFSGRQFSNSRSEMNVSTLELGDSALYLCASSLGAGRQETQYFGPGTRLLVL.

The chain links TRBV9 to TRBJ2-6; 10 bases map to TRBD2. V shed 1 base, J shed 0 bases, and the junction held 4 bases outside the gene matches. There are 18 residues in the CDR3. CDR1 and CDR2 from the germline V gene are SGDLS and YYNGEE. The CDR3 protein is CASSVNSGGYSGANVLTF. Written as DNA, the CDR3 is TGTGCCAGCAGCGTAAATAGCGGGGGGTACTCTGGGGCCAACGTCCTGACTTTC.

This chain uses TRBV10-3 with TRBJ2-1; 10 nucleotides line up with TRBD2. Per germline, CDR1 ENHRY and CDR2 SYGVKD. Trimming took 3 bases from V and 7 from J; bases not matched to a gene: 6. The CDR3 has 15 residues. The CDR3 DNA follows: TGTGCCATCAGTGAACCGGGACTAGCGACGAATGAGCAGTTCTTC. This translates into CAISEPGLATNEQFF.

This clone was seen more than once but under ten times. CDR3 amino acids: CASSVDPGQTMGYTF. The CDR3, as DNA: TGTGCCAGCAGCGTAGATCCAGGTCAGACTATGGGCTACACCTTC. The V and J genes are TRBV9 and TRBJ1-2, with D hard to call. In germline, CDR1 is SGDLS, CDR2 YYNGEE. Trimming took off 0 bases at V and 8 bases at J, with 17 bases between the two ends. The length of the CDR3 is 15 residues.

The genes are TRBV12-5 and TRBJ1-5; 7 nucleotides match TRBD1. Germline CDR1 reads LGHNT; CDR2 reads FRNRAP. This CDR3 spans 15 amino acids. Unmatched junction bases numbered 11, after V lost 3 bases and J lost 9 bases. The CDR3 sequence is CASGFLERQGRPQHF. DNA of the CDR3: TGTGCTAGTGGTTTCCTCGAGAGACAGGGACGGCCCCAGCATTTT.

The chain has TRBV30 and TRBJ1-1; 7 bases are shared with TRBD1. The ends lost 4 bases at V and 4 bases at J; junction bases unmatched: 6. The CDR3 spans 13 residues. Per germline, CDR1 GTSNPN and CDR2 SVGIG (reference sequence). The CDR3 sequence is CAWNRQGGTEAFF. CDR3 DNA: TGTGCCTGGAATAGACAGGGCGGCACTGAAGCTTTCTTT.

In this sample, this clone turned up a few times. The chain combines TRBV14 with TRBJ1-1; the match to TRBD1 covers 9 bases. The CDR3 totals 18 residues. Germline V CDR1 and CDR2: SGHDN, FVKESK. J was trimmed by 4 bases and V by 2 bases; bases with no gene match: 14. The CDR3 loop is CASSQSRGQGEKSTEAFF. CDR3 nucleotides: TGTGCCAGCAGCCAATCCAGGGGACAGGGTGAAAAAAGCACTGAAGCTTTCTTT. The full variable domain, rest sourced from reference TRBV14 and TRBJ1-1, is EAGVTQFPSHSVIEKGQTVTLRCDPISGHDNLYWYRRVMGKEIKFLLHFVKESKQDESGMPNNRFLAERTGGTYSTLKVQPAELEDSGVYFCASSQSRGQGEKSTEAFFGQGTRLTVV.

This chain uses TRBV5-1 with TRBJ1-5; D may be TRBD1 (6 bases). Per germline, CDR1 SGHRS and CDR2 YFSETQ. The CDR3 has 14 residues. Trimming left V 4 bases short and J 7 bases short, with 15 bases between. CDR3 amino acids: CASSTGQPNQPQHF. In DNA form, the CDR3 reads TGCGCCAGCAGCACTGGACAGCCCAACCAGCCCCAGCATTTT.